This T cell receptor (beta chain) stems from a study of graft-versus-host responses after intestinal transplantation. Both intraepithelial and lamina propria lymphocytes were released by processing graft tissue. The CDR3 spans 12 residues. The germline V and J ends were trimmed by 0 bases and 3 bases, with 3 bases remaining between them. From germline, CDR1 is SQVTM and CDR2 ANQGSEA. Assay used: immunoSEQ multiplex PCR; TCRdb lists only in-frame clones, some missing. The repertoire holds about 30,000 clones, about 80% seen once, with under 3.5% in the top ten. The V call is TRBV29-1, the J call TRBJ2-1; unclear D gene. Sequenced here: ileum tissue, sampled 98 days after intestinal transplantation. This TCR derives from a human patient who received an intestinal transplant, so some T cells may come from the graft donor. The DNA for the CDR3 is TGCAGCGTTGAAGAGTTCTACAATGAGCAGTTCTTC. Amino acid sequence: CSVEEFYNEQFF.